The clone carrying this T cell receptor (beta chain) showed up just a few times. The antigen is unknown. This entry is derived from a study of cytomegalovirus exposure and HLA in healthy donors. Study details: In a previous analysis, 120 million or so unique TCR beta sequences were found from roughly 180 million T cells. Some 91 million unique TCRs from HLA-typed donors were held in an early release of data. Study-wide results and limits: Owing to their indistinguishability, certain V segments, notably TRBV6-2 and TRBV6-3, were excluded. In a later analysis, a genetic analysis reported fewer productive-TCR N-insertions in an Asian-associated ancestry cluster than the cohort average.

13 Jbeta primers and 60 Vbeta primers were used for the PCR. Here immunoSEQ multiplex PCR was the method, and the copy in TCRdb shows in-frame clones only, minus some. Of approximately 100,000 clones listed, 74% are singletons. Germline CDR1 reads MNHEY; CDR2 reads SVGAGI. The CDR3 loop spans 14 amino acids. Germline trimming cut 5 bases from V and 5 bases from J; bases unmatched to any gene: 5. The chain recombines TRBV6-5 with TRBJ2-5; TRBD1 aligns across 10 bases. The source is a human donor in good health. The sequenced sample was PBMCs. CDR3 in amino acids: CASSRDRGRETQYF. In DNA form, the CDR3 reads TGTGCCAGCAGTCGGGACAGGGGCAGGGAGACCCAGTACTTC.